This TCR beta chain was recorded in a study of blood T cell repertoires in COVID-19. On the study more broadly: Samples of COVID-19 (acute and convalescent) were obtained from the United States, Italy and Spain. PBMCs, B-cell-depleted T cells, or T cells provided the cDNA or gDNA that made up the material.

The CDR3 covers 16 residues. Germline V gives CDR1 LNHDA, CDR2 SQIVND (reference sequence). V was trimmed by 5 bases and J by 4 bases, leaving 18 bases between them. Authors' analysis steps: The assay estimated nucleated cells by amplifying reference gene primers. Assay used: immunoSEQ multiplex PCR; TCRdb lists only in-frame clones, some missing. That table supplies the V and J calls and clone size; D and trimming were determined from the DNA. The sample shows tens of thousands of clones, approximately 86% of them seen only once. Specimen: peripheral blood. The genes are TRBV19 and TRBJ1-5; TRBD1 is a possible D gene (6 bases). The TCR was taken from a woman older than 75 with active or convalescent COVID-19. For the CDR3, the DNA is TGTGCCAGTAGTGCCACAGGGAGGGGTGGGAATCAGCCCCAGCATTTT. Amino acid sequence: CASSATGRGGNQPQHF.